What follows are 9 T cell receptor beta chains derived from one specimen sequenced in a study of post-analysis software for immune sequencing data. Included in the TCR beta cDNA libraries were unique molecular identifiers. TCRdb processed the PCR reads anew with MiXCR; each CDR3 protein has one entry. Among roughly 870,000 distinct CDR3 sequences listed, approximately 53% were seen once. No antigens are known for them. Findings of the study overall: Relative to controls, patients had 5 or 6 TRBV segments at higher frequency, with TRBV5-6, TRBV5-1 and TRBV20-1 among these.

The sequencing sample was made of blood. These receptors all come from a girl aged 10-17 years with multiple sclerosis.

This clonotype turned up a few times. In DNA form, the CDR3 reads TGTGCCAGTAGTATTGGGGATACGCAGTATTTT. Protein product: CASSIGDTQYF. The chain recombines TRBV19 with TRBJ2-3, with D unclear. This CDR3 is 11 amino acids long. The V gene lost 3 bases and the J gene lost 6 bases, with 4 bases spanning the gap. Per the germline V gene, CDR1 is LNHDA and CDR2 is SQIVND (reference sequence).

This chain connects TRBV15 to TRBJ2-5; D call uncertain. CDR1 LNHNV and CDR2 YYDKDF come from the germline V gene (reference sequence). CDR3 length equals 14 residues. Trimming removed 5 bases from V and 4 bases from J, with 14 bases in between. CDR3 region: CATSPKVLGETQYF. The CDR3 coding sequence is TGTGCCACCAGCCCCAAGGTTTTAGGAGAGACCCAGTACTTC.

Here the CDR3 reads CASSLEPGLPSFDEQYF. The CDR3 DNA reads as TGTGCCAGCAGCTTGGAACCGGGACTTCCGTCGTTTGACGAGCAGTACTTC. The rearrangement joins TRBV7-9 to TRBJ2-5; tentatively, D is TRBD2 (6 bases). The end of the DNA is better explained by TRBJ2-7, so the J call may be wrong. The CDR3 loop spans 17 amino acids. The germline V gene has CDR1 SEHNR and CDR2 FQNEAQ (reference sequence).

The CDR3 reads CASSPSSWEGEKLFF. The CDR3, as DNA: TGTGCCAGCAGCCCCTCAAGCTGGGAGGGAGAAAAACTGTTTTTT. The chain carries TRBV7-6 and TRBJ1-4; D call uncertain. V was shortened by 5 bases and J by 8 bases, with 18 bases between the two germline ends. The germline V gene encodes CDR1 SGHVS and CDR2 FNYEAQ. The CDR3 is 15 residues long.

The V call is TRBV24-1, the J call TRBJ2-3; TRBD2 might be the D (5 bases). V lost 4 bases and J 2 bases, leaving 18 bases between the germline ends. There are 17 residues in the CDR3. The germline CDR1 and CDR2 sequences are KGHDR and SFDVKD. The CDR3 DNA follows: TGTGCCACCAGTGACCCGACTCGACTAACTACCACAGATACGCAGTATTTT. It is translated as CATSDPTRLTTTDTQYF.

Regarding this clonotype: An end of the junction does not agree with germline; a read error may underlie this. V usage is TRBV12-3 or TRBV12-4 and J usage is TRBJ2-7; the match to TRBD1 covers 9 bases. The CDR3 loop spans 14 amino acids. CDR3: CAGSFGQGSNEQYF. The CDR3 DNA sequence: TGTGCCGGCAGTTTTGGACAGGGGAGTAACGAGCAGTACTTC.

This chain joins TRBV7-2 and TRBJ2-1, with D tentatively TRBD1 or TRBD2 (6 bases each). V was cut by 0 bases and J by 8 bases, with 11 bases left in between. The CDR3 runs 14 residues. The germline CDR1 and CDR2 sequences are SGHTA and FQGNSA. CDR3: CASSLAGGVDEQFF. The CDR3 region has the DNA TGTGCCAGCAGCTTAGCGGGGGGCGTGGATGAGCAGTTCTTC.

This clonotype was seen once. The V and J genes are TRBV6-5 and TRBJ1-1; possibly TRBD1 for D (5 bases). Deletions cut 7 bases from V and 4 bases from J, with 13 bases between. Germline V CDR1 and CDR2: MNHEY, SVGAGI. This CDR3 contains 13 residues. CDR3 protein: CASMGPVGTEAFF. The CDR3 DNA reads as TGTGCCAGCATGGGGCCGGTGGGCACTGAAGCTTTCTTT.

The chain links TRBV25-1 to TRBJ2-7, with TRBD2 as a possible D gene (6 bases). CDR3 length: 15 amino acids. Trimming took 6 bases from V and 0 from J, leaving 15 bases between them. The germline V gene encodes CDR1 MGHDK and CDR2 SYGVNS. Written as DNA, the CDR3 is TGTGCCAGCAGCACGGGACTGTCAAGCTCCTACGAGCAGTACTTC. It is translated as CASSTGLSSSYEQYF.